These T cell receptor beta chains were read from a single sample in a study. TCRdb re-analysed the RT-PCR reads in MiXCR, keeping a single row per CDR3 protein. The sample contains more than 600,000 distinct CDR3 sequences, 12% to 15% of which appear only once. Sample: memory CD4+ T cells from blood. These receptors were collected from a female donor in good health, serving as a healthy control. The CDR3 runs from the conserved cysteine through the conserved F or W.

J gene	V gene	CDR3 protein
TRBJ1-2	TRBV4-1	CASSHPTSRYGYTF
TRBJ2-4	TRBV5-1	CASSLDVRDGPIQYF
TRBJ1-4	TRBV27	CASSRSVVANEKLFF
TRBJ2-7	TRBV9	CASSPTETTSSYEQYF
TRBJ1-2	TRBV12-3/TRBV12-4	CASTLARVDGYTF
TRBJ2-1	TRBV4-3	CASSQAGPGTSGNNEQFF
TRBJ1-1	TRBV20-1	CSARDIAEAFF
TRBJ2-1	TRBV5-1	CASSFGTSGDYNEQFF
TRBJ2-2	TRBV4-3	CASSQHPGAGAPGELFF
TRBJ1-1	TRBV20-1	CSARIPGLEAFF
TRBJ2-3	TRBV30	CAWKSIRGSSTDTQYF
TRBJ2-7	TRBV28	CASSSGRYISYF
TRBJ1-4	TRBV12-3/TRBV12-4	CASSLEGTVNEKLFF
TRBJ1-1	TRBV5-1	CASNEGGTEAFF
TRBJ2-1	TRBV5-1	CASSRTGTSGVNEQFF
TRBJ2-5	TRBV12-3/TRBV12-4	CASSLIGGRLETQYF
TRBJ2-5	TRBV28	CASSPPNLETQYF
TRBJ1-5	TRBV12-3/TRBV12-4	CASSINGLDRGSQPQHF
TRBJ1-2	TRBV19	CATGQGYGYTF
TRBJ2-1	TRBV5-1	CASSLEQGSSEQFF
TRBJ2-3	TRBV12-3/TRBV12-4	CASSLGGPSTDTQYF
TRBJ2-3	TRBV5-5	CASSFLTGVTDTQYF
TRBJ2-3	TRBV6-6	CASSDTSGGRDTQYF
TRBJ2-2	TRBV5-1	CASTQGVNTGELFF
TRBJ1-5	TRBV15	CATSRDGGGGNQPQHF
TRBJ2-1	TRBV7-9	CASSPRGSTYNEQFF
TRBJ2-7	TRBV4-2	CASSQIGETGALDEQYF
TRBJ1-5	TRBV24-1	CATSETGGPQHF
TRBJ1-5	TRBV4-1	CASSQEGGRGQPQHF
TRBJ2-3	TRBV5-1	CASSSGTSVADTQYF
TRBJ1-2	TRBV7-2	CASSLTMGAYGYTF